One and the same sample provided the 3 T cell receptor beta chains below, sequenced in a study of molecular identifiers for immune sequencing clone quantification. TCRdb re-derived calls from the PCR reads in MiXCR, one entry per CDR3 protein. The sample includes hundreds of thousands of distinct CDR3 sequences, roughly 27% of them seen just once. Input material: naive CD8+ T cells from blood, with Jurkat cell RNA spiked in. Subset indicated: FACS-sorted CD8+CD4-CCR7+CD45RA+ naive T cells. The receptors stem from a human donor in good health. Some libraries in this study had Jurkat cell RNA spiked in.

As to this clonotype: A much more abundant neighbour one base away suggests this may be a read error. In nucleotides, the CDR3 is TGCGCCAGCAGCTTGGAGCAGCCCGAGGGTGAGCAGTACTTC. This encodes CASSLEQPEGEQYF. This chain joins TRBV5-1 and TRBJ2-7; tentatively, D is TRBD2 (5 bases). Germline V gene lookup returns CDR1 SGHRS and CDR2 YFSETQ. The V gene lost 0 bases and the J gene lost 7 bases, with 14 bases spanning the gap. The CDR3 runs 14 residues.

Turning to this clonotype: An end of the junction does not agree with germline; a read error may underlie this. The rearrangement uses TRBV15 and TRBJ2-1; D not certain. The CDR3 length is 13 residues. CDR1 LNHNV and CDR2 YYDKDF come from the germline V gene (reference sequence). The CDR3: CATSKGTYNEQLF. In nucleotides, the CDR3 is TGTGCCACCAGCAAAGGTACCTACAATGAGCAGCTCTTC.

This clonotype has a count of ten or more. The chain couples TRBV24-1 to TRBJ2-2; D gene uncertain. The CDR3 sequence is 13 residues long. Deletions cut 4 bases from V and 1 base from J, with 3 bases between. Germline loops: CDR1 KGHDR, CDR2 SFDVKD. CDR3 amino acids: CATSEENTGELFF. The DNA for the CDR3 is TGTGCCACCAGTGAAGAGAACACCGGGGAGCTGTTTTTT.